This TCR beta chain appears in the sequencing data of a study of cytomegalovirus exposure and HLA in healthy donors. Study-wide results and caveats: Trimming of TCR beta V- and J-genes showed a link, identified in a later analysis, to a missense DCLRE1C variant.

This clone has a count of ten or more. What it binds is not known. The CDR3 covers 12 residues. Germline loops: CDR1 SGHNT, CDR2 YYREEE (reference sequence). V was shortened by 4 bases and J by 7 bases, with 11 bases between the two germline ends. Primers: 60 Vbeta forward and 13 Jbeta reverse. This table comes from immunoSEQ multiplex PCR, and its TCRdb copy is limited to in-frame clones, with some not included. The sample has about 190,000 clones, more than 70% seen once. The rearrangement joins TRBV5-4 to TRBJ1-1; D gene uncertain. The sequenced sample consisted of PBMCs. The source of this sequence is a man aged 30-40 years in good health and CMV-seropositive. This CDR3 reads CASSPGTVEAFF. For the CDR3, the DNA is TGTGCCAGCAGCCCCGGTACCGTTGAAGCTTTCTTT.